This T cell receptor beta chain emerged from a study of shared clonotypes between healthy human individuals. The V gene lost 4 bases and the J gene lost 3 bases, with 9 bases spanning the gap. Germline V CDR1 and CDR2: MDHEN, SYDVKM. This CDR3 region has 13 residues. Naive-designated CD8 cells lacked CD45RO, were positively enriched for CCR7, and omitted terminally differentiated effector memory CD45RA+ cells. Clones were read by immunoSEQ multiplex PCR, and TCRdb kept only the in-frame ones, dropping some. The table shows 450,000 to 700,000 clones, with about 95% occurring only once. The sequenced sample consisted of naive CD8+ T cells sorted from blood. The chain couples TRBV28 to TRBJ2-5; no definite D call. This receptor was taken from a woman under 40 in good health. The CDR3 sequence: CASSSNLEETQYF. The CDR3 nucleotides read TGTGCCAGCAGTTCCAACCTTGAAGAGACCCAGTACTTC.